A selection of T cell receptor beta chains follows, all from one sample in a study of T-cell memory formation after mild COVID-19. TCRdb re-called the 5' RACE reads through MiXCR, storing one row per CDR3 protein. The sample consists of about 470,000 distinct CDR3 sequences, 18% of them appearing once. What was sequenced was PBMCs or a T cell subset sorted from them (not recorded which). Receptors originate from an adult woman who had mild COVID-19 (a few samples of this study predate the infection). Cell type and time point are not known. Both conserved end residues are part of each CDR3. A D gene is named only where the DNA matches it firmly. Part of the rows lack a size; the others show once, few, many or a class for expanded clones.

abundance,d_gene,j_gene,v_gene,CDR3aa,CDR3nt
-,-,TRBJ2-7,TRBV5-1,CASSLVSGGYEQYF,TGCGCCAGCAGCTTGGTTAGCGGAGGCTACGAGCAGTACTTC
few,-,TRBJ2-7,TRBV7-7,CASSAHTSSYEQYF,TGTGCCAGCAGCGCTCACACCAGTTCCTACGAGCAGTACTTC
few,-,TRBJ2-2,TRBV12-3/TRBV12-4,CASSLVGVRTGELFF,TGTGCCAGCAGTTTAGTCGGGGTTAGGACCGGGGAGCTGTTTTTT
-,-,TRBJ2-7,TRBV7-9,CASSLADSTYEQYF,TGTGCCAGCAGCTTAGCGGACAGCACCTACGAGCAGTACTTC
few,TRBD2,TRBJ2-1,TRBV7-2,CASSSGTSGSYNEQFF,TGTGCCAGCAGCTCCGGGACTAGCGGGAGCTACAATGAGCAGTTCTTC
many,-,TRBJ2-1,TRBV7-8,CASSGGGGRLEQFF,TGTGCCAGCAGCGGGGGCGGAGGGAGGCTTGAGCAGTTCTTC
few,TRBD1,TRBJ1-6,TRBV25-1,CASSASYRGGNSPLHF,TGTGCCAGCAGTGCATCCTACAGGGGCGGAAATTCACCCCTCCACTTT
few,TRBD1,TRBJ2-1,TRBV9,CASSVDARGQVF,TGTGCCAGCAGCGTAGATGCCAGGGGGCAGGTCTTC
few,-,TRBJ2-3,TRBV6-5,CASSYSIPNGGAGATDTQYF,TGTGCCAGCAGTTACTCGATACCCAATGGGGGGGCGGGGGCCACAGATACGCAGTATTTT
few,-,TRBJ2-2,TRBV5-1,CASAGTNTGELFF,TGCGCCAGTGCCGGGACCAACACCGGGGAGCTGTTTTTT
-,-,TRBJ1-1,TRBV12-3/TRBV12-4,CASRLPGTEAFF,TGTGCCAGCAGGTTACCAGGGACTGAAGCTTTCTTT
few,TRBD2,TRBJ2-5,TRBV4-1,CASSQIVGAGGTQETQYF,TGCGCCAGCAGCCAGATAGTTGGGGCGGGGGGTACTCAAGAGACCCAGTACTTC
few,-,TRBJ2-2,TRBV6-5,CASRELTGELFF,TGTGCCAGCAGGGAGTTGACCGGGGAGCTGTTTTTT
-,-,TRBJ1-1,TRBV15,CATSRSGGHTEAFF,TGTGCCACCAGCAGGTCGGGGGGGCACACTGAAGCTTTCTTT
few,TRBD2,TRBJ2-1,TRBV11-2,CASSSPSSGTSGNHEQFF,TGTGCCAGCAGCTCTCCCTCATCCGGGACTAGCGGGAACCATGAGCAGTTCTTC
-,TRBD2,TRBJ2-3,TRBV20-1,CSAGGGNLLPTDTQYF,TGCAGTGCTGGGGGGGGGAACCTCCTCCCCACAGATACGCAGTATTTT
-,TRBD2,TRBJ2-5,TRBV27,CASSTKTGTSRTTQYF,TGTGCCAGCAGCACGAAGACCGGGACTAGCAGGACGACCCAGTACTTC
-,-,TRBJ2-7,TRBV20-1,CSATLVQGLYEQYF,TGCAGTGCTACCTTAGTGCAGGGCTTATACGAGCAGTACTTC
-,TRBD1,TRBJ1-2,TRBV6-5,CASSYSGGNYGYTF,TGTGCCAGCAGTTACTCAGGGGGCAACTATGGCTACACCTTC
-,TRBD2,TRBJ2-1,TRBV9,CASREVGGLYNEQFF,TGTGCCAGCAGGGAGGTGGGAGGGCTATACAATGAGCAGTTCTTC
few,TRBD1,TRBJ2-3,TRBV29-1,CSVGTGGRDTQYF,TGCAGCGTCGGGACAGGGGGCCGAGATACGCAGTATTTT
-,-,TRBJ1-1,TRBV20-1,CSATGTRHTEAFF,TGCAGTGCTACCGGGACACGGCACACTGAAGCTTTCTTT
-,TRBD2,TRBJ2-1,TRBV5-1,CASIAGGVSYNEQFF,TGCGCCAGCATCGCGGGAGGGGTGTCCTACAATGAGCAGTTCTTC
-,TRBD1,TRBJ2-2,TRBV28,CASRQGAANTGELFF,TGTGCCAGCAGACAGGGGGCGGCGAACACCGGGGAGCTGTTTTTT
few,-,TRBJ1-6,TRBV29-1,CSVQHPGINSPLHF,TGCAGCGTACAACACCCAGGGATTAATTCACCCCTCCACTTT
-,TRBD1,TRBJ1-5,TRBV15,CATSRKGSGTGHQPQHF,TGTGCCACCAGCCGAAAAGGATCCGGGACAGGGCATCAGCCCCAGCATTTT
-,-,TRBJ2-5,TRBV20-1,CSARVLGGPTGETQYF,TGCAGTGCTAGAGTCTTAGGAGGACCCACCGGTGAGACCCAGTACTTC
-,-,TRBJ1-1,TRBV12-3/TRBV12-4,CASGRDRLNTEAFF,TGTGCCAGCGGAAGGGACCGACTTAACACTGAAGCTTTCTTT
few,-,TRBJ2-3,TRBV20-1,CSARGVTDTQYF,TGCAGTGCTAGAGGGGTGACAGATACGCAGTATTTT
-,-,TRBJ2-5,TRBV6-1,CASREEGRRQETQYF,TGTGCCAGCAGAGAAGAGGGACGGAGACAAGAGACCCAGTACTTC
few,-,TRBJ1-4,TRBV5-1,CASSLEGTNEKLFF,TGCGCCAGCAGCTTGGAAGGTACGAATGAAAAACTGTTTTTT
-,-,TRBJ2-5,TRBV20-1,CSAPAGYPRETQYF,TGCAGTGCTCCGGCGGGGTATCCTAGGGAGACCCAGTACTTC
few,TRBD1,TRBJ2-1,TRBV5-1,CASSLDAGQGNEQFF,TGCGCCAGCAGCTTGGATGCGGGACAGGGGAATGAGCAGTTCTTC
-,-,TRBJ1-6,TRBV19,CASSISALGNSPLHF,TGTGCCAGTAGTATCTCGGCCTTGGGGAATTCACCCCTCCACTTT
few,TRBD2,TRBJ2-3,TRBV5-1,CASSLRRGLAGAPTKDTQYF,TGCGCCAGCAGCTTGAGGAGAGGACTAGCGGGAGCCCCGACTAAAGATACGCAGTATTTT
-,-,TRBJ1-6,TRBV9,CASSVATANSPLHF,TGTGCCAGCAGCGTAGCGACAGCAAATTCACCCCTCCACTTT
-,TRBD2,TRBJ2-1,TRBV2,CASEPTSLNEQFF,TGTGCCAGCGAGCCGACTAGCCTCAATGAGCAGTTCTTC
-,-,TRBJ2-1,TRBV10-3,CATEGGGSYNEQFF,TGTGCCACCGAGGGGGGCGGCTCCTACAATGAGCAGTTCTTC
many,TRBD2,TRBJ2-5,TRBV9,CASSVAPAGARYQETQYF,TGTGCCAGCAGCGTAGCTCCAGCGGGGGCGCGCTACCAAGAGACCCAGTACTTC
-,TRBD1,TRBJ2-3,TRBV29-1,CSVVDRGPADTQYF,TGCAGCGTCGTAGACAGGGGTCCAGCAGATACGCAGTATTTT
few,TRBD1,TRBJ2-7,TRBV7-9,CASRKGQSYEQYF,TGTGCCAGCAGGAAGGGACAGTCCTACGAGCAGTACTTC
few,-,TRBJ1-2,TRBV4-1,CASSQDSGQGYGYTF,TGCGCCAGCAGCCAAGACTCGGGGCAGGGATATGGCTACACCTTC
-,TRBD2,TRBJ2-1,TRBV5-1,CASSFHRDNSGRAYYNEQFF,TGCGCCAGCAGCTTCCACAGGGATAATAGCGGGAGGGCCTACTACAATGAGCAGTTCTTC
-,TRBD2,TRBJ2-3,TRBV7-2,CASSYSGGAQYF,TGTGCCAGCAGCTATAGCGGGGGGGCGCAGTATTTT
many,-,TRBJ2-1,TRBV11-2,CASTNFRSYNEQFF,TGTGCCAGCACCAATTTCCGGTCCTACAATGAGCAGTTCTTC
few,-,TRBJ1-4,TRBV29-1,CSVYVEKLFF,TGCAGCGTTTACGTCGAAAAACTGTTTTTT
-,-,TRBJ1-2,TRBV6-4,CASSDTARTLSMEGYTF,TGTGCCAGCAGTGATACCGCTAGGACCCTCTCAATGGAAGGCTACACCTTC
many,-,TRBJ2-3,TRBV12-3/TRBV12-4,CASSGSGRTDTQYF,TGTGCCAGCAGCGGATCGGGACGAACAGATACGCAGTATTTT